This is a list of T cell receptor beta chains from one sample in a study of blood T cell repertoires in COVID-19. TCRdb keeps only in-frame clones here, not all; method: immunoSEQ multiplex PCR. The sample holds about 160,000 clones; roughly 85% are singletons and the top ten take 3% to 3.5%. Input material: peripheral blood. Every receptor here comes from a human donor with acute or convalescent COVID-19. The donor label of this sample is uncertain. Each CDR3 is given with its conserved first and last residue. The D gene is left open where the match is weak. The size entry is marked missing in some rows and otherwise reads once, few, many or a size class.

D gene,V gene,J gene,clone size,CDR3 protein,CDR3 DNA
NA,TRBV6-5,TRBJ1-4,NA,CASQTASGNEKLFF,TGTGCCAGCCAGACTGCCAGCGGTAATGAAAAACTGTTTTTT
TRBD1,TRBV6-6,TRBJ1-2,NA,CASSQGQGSYGYTF,TGTGCCAGCAGCCAGGGACAGGGTTCCTATGGCTACACCTTC
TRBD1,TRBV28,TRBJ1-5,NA,CASRSTGTLGNQPQHF,TGTGCCAGCAGATCGACAGGGACGCTTGGCAATCAGCCCCAGCATTTT
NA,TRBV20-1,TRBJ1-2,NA,CSASYYGYTF,TGCAGTGCTAGTTATTATGGCTACACCTTC
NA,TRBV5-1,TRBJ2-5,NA,CASSLGTGWFQETQYF,TGCGCCAGCAGCTTGGGGACGGGGTGGTTTCAAGAGACCCAGTACTTC
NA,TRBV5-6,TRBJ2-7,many,CASSLFGYEQYF,TGTGCCAGCAGCTTGTTCGGTTACGAGCAGTACTTC
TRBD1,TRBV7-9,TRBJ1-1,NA,CASSVDRGNTEAFF,TGTGCCAGCAGCGTGGACAGGGGGAACACTGAAGCTTTCTTT
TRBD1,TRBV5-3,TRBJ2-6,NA,CARSLGDRAFGISGANVLTF,TGTGCCAGAAGCTTGGGGGACAGGGCATTTGGAATCTCTGGGGCCAACGTCCTGACTTTC
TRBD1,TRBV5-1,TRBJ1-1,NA,CASSQGQGTLLVGTEAFF,TGCGCCAGCAGCCAGGGACAGGGAACTCTTCTAGTCGGCACTGAAGCTTTCTTT
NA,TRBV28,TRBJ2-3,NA,CASSLQQGTDTQYF,TGTGCCAGCAGTCTACAACAGGGAACCGATACGCAGTATTTT
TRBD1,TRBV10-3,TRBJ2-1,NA,CAISSGQESGTRQFF,TGTGCCATCAGTTCCGGACAGGAAAGCGGCACACGACAGTTCTTC
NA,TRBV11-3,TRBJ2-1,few,CASSLGGAAEQFF,TGTGCCAGCAGCTTAGGCGGTGCGGCAGAGCAGTTCTTC
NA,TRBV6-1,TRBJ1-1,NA,CASSEGPGGTEAFF,TGTGCCAGCAGTGAAGGCCCGGGAGGCACTGAAGCTTTCTTT
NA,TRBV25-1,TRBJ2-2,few,CASSYAGLTGELFF,TGTGCCAGCTCCTATGCGGGGCTTACCGGGGAGCTGTTTTTT
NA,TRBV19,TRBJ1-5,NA,CATMGGSPNQPQHF,TGTGCCACCATGGGGGGGTCCCCCAATCAGCCCCAGCATTTT
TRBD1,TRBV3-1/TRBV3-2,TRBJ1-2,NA,CASSQGAGTGSYGYTF,TGTGCCAGCAGCCAAGGAGCGGGGACAGGGAGTTATGGCTACACCTTC
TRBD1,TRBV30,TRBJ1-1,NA,CAWSVDRGGDTEAFF,TGTGCCTGGAGTGTGGACAGGGGAGGGGATACTGAAGCTTTCTTT
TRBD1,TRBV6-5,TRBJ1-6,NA,CASRKDRGVNSPLHF,TGTGCCAGCAGGAAGGACAGGGGAGTCAATTCACCCCTCCACTTT